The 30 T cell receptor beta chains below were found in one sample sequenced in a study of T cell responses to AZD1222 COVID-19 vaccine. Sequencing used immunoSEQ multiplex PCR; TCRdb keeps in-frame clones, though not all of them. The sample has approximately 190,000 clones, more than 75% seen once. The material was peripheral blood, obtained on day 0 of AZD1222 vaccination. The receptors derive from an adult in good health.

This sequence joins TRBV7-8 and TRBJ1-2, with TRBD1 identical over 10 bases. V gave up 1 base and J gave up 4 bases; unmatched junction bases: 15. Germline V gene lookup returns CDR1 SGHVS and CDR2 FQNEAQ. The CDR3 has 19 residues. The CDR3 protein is CASSLVGQGEVAFPYGYTF. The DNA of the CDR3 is TGTGCCAGCAGCTTAGTTGGACAGGGGGAGGTAGCGTTTCCCTATGGCTACACCTTC.

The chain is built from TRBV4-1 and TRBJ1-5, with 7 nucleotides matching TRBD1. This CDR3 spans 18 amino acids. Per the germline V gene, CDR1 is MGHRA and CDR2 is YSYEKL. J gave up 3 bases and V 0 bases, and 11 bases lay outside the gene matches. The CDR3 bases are TGCGCCAGCAGCCAAGATATCAAAGGACAGGCCTACAATCAGCCCCAGCATTTT. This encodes CASSQDIKGQAYNQPQHF.

The CDR3 nucleotides are TGTGCCAGCAGCGTACCCACCGGGGTCGGCGGCACAGATACGCAGTATTTT. Encoded protein: CASSVPTGVGGTDTQYF. The chain links TRBV9 to TRBJ2-3; TRBD2 might be the D (5 bases). The V end was cut by 1 base, the J end by 1 base, with 16 bases between. The CDR3 contains 17 residues. Germline V gene data show CDR1 as SGDLS and CDR2 as YYNGEE.

CDR3 coding DNA: TGCGCCAGCAGCCTAAGCGCGGGGGGGTACAATGAGCAGTTCTTC. Translation gives CASSLSAGGYNEQFF. The chain couples TRBV4-1 to TRBJ2-1, with 9 bases identical to TRBD2. CDR3 length: 15 amino acids. V shed 4 bases, J shed 4 bases, and the junction held 5 bases outside the gene matches. From germline, CDR1 is MGHRA and CDR2 YSYEKL.

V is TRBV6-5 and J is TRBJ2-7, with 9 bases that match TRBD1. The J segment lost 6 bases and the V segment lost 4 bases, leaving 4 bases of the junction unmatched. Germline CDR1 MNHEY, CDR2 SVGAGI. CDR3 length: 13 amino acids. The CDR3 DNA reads TGTGCCAGCAGTTTTTCGACAGGGGGCGAGCAGTACTTC. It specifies CASSFSTGGEQYF.

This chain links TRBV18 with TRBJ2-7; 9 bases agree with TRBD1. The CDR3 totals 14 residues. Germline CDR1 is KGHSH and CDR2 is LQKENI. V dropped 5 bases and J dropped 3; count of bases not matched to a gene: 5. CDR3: CASSSGQGNYEQYF. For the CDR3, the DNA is TGTGCCAGCTCATCAGGACAGGGGAACTACGAGCAGTACTTC.

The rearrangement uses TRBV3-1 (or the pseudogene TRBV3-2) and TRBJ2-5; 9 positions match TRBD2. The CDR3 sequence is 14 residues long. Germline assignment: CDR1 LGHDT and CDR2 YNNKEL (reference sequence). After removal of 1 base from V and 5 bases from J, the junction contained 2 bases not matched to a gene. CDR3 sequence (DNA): TGTGCCAGCAGCCAAGGACTAGCGGCGGAGACCCAGTACTTC. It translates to CASSQGLAAETQYF.

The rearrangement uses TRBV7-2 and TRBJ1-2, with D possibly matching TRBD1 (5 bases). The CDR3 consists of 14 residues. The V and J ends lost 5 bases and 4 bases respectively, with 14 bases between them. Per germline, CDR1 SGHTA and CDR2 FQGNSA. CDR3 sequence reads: CASSHPGTGYGYTF. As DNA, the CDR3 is TGTGCCAGCAGCCACCCCGGGACCGGCTATGGCTACACCTTC.

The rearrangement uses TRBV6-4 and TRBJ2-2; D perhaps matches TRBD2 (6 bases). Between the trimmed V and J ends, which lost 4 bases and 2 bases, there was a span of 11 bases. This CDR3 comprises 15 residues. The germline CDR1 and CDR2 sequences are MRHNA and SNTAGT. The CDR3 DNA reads TGTGCCAGCAGTGCAGGCGGACTAAACACCGGGGAGCTGTTTTTT. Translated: CASSAGGLNTGELFF.

CDR3 sequence (DNA): TGCAGCGTTGAAAGGGAGGGGAGGACTGAAGCTTTCTTT. It is translated as CSVEREGRTEAFF. This rearrangement joins TRBV29-1 to TRBJ1-1, with D possibly TRBD1 on 5 matching bases. The V gene's germline CDR1 is SQVTM and CDR2 ANQGSEA. This CDR3 spans 13 amino acids. The V gene lost 2 bases and the J gene lost 5 bases, with 12 bases spanning the gap.

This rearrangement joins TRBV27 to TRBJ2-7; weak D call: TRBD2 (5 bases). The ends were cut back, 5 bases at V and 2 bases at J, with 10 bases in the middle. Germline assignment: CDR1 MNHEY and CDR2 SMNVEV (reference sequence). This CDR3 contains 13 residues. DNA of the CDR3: TGTGCCAGCAGTGTAAGCGGTGCCTACGAGCAGTACTTC. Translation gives CASSVSGAYEQYF.

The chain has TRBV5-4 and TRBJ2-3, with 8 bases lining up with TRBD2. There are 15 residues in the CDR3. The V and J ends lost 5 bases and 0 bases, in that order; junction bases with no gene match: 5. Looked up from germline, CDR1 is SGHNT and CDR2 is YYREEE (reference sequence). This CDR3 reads CASSRSGVSTDTQYF. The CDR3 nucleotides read TGTGCCAGCAGTCGTAGCGGGGTTAGCACAGATACGCAGTATTTT.

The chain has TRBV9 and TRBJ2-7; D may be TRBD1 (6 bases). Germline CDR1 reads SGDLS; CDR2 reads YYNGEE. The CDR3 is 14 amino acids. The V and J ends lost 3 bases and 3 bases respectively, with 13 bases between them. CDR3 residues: CASSAGQPSYEQYF. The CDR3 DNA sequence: TGTGCCAGCAGCGCCGGACAGCCAAGCTACGAGCAGTACTTC. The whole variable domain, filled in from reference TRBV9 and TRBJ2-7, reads DSGVTQTPKHLITATGQRVTLRCSPRSGDLSVYWYQQSLDQGLQFLIQYYNGEERAKGNILERFSAQQFPDLHSELNLSSLELGDSALYFCASSAGQPSYEQYFGPGTRLTVT.

The CDR3 DNA follows: TGTGCCAGCAGCGACCCCAGGACTAGCGGGAAGGTCACCGGGGAGCTGTTTTTT. As protein: CASSDPRTSGKVTGELFF. The V call is TRBV9, the J call TRBJ2-2; 12 nucleotides align to TRBD2. Germline lookup yields CDR1 SGDLS and CDR2 YYNGEE. The CDR3 length is 18 residues. With 3 bases clipped from V and 4 bases from J, the junction kept 10 bases outside the gene matches.

CDR3 loop: CASSLVGTSEETQYF. CDR3 in DNA: TGCGCCAGCAGCTTGGTTGGGACTAGCGAAGAGACCCAGTACTTC. The chain links TRBV5-1 to TRBJ2-5; 10 positions match TRBD2. Looked up from germline, CDR1 is SGHRS and CDR2 is YFSETQ. This CDR3 comprises 15 residues. J lost 3 bases, V lost 0 bases, and 2 bases had no gene match.

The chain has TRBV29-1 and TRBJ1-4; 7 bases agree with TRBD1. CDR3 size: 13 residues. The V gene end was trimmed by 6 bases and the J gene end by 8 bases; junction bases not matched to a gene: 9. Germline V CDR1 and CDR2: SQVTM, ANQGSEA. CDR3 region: CSVAGTEREKLFF. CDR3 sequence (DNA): TGCAGCGTCGCTGGGACAGAGAGGGAAAAACTGTTTTTT.

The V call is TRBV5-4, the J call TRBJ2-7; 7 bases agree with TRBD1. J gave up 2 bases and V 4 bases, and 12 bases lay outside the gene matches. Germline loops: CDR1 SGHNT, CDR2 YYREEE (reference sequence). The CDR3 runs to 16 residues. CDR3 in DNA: TGTGCCAGCAGCGGGATTGGGACAGCCAACCCCTACGAGCAGTACTTC. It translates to CASSGIGTANPYEQYF. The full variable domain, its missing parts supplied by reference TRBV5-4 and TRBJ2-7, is ETGVTQSPTHLIKTRGQQVTLRCSSQSGHNTVSWYQQALGQGPQFIFQYYREEENGRGNFPPRFSGLQFPNYSSELNVNALELDDSALYLCASSGIGTANPYEQYFGPGTRLTVT.

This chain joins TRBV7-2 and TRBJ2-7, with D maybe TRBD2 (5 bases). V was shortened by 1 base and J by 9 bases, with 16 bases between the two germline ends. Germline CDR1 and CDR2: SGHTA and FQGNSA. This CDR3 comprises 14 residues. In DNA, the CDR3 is TGTGCCAGCAGCTTAGGTGAGGGTTTTCGCGCGCAGTACTTC. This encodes CASSLGEGFRAQYF.

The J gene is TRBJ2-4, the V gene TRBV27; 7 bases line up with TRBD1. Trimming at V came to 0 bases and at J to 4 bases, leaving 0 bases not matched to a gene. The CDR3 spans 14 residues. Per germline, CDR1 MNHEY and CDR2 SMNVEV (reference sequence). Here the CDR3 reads CASSLSQGKNIQYF. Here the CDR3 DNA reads TGTGCCAGCAGTTTATCACAGGGGAAAAACATTCAGTACTTC.

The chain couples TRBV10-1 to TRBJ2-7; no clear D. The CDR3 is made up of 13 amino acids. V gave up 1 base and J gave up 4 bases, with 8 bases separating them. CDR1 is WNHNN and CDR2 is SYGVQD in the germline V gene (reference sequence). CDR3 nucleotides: TGCGCCAGCAGTGAGTACCAGTTTTACGAGCAGTACTTC. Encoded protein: CASSEYQFYEQYF.

CDR3 in DNA: TGTGCCAGCAGCTACAGGACAGGGCAGAATTCACCCCTCCACTTT. It is translated as CASSYRTGQNSPLHF. This chain uses TRBV7-8 with TRBJ1-6, with 8 bases matching TRBD1. Germline CDR1 is SGHVS and CDR2 is FQNEAQ. This CDR3 has 15 amino acids. The V segment lost 4 bases and the J segment 7 bases; nucleotides outside the gene matches: 6.

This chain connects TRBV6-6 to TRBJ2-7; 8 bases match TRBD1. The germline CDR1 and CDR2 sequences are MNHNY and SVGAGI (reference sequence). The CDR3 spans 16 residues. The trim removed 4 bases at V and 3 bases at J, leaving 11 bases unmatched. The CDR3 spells CASSSTKTGGSYEQYF. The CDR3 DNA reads TGTGCCAGCAGTTCTACCAAAACAGGGGGTAGCTACGAGCAGTACTTC.

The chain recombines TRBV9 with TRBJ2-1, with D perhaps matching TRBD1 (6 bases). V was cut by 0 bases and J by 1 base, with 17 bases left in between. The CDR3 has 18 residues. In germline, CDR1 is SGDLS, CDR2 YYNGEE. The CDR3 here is CASSVGFQGLSSYNEQFF. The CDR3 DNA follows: TGTGCCAGCAGCGTAGGTTTTCAGGGGTTGTCTTCCTACAATGAGCAGTTCTTC.

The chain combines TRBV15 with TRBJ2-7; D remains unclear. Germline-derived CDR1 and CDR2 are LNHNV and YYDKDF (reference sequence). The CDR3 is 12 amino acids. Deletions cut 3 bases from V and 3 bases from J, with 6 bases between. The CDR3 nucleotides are TGTGCCACCAGCAGGACGCGCTACGAGCAGTACTTC. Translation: CATSRTRYEQYF. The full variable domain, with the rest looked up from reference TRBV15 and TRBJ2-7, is DAMVIQNPRYQVTQFGKPVTLSCSQTLNHNVMYWYQQKSSQAPKLLFHYYDKDFNNEADTPDNFQSRRPNTSFCFLDIRSPGLGDTAMYLCATSRTRYEQYFGPGTRLTVT.

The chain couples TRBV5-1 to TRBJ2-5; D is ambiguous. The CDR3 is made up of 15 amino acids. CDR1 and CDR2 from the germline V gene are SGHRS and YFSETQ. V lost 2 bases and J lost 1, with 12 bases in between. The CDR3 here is CASSLVRRSQETQYF. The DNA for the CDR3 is TGCGCCAGCAGCTTAGTAAGACGGAGCCAAGAGACCCAGTACTTC.

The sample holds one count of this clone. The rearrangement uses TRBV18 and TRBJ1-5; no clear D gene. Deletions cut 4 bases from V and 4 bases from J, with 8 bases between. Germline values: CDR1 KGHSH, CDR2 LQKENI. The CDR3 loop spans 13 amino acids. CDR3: CASSQDLNQPQHF. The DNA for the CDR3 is TGTGCCAGCTCACAGGACCTTAATCAGCCCCAGCATTTT.

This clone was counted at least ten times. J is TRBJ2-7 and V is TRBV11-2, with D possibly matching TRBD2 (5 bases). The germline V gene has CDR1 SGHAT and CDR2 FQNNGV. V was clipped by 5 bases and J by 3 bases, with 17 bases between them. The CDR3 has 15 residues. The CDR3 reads CASSQASGMVYEQYF. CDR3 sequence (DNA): TGTGCCAGCAGCCAGGCCTCGGGGATGGTCTACGAGCAGTACTTC.

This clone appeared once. This CDR3 is CASSPSSAGGQEQYF. CDR3 DNA: TGTGCCAGTAGTCCGAGTTCAGCGGGGGGGCAAGAGCAGTACTTC. The chain uses TRBV19 and TRBJ2-7; TRBD2 matches at 10 bases. V lost 5 bases, J lost 7 bases, and 11 bases stayed unmatched. The CDR3 consists of 15 residues. The germline V gene has CDR1 LNHDA and CDR2 SQIVND (reference sequence).

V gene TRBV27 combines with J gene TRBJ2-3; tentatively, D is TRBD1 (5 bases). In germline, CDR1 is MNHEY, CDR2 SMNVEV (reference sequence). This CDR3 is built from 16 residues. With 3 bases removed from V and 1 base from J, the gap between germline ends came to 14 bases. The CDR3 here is CASSFLGARGTDTQYF. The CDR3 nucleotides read TGTGCCAGCAGTTTCCTAGGGGCAAGGGGCACAGATACGCAGTATTTT.

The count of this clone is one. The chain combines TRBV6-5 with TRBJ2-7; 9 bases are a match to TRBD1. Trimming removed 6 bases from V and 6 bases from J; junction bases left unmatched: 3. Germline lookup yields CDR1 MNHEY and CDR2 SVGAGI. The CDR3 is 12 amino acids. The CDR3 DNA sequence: TGTGCCAGCAGACAGACAGGGGGCGAGCAGTACTTC. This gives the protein CASRQTGGEQYF.